This T cell receptor beta chain was documented in a study of T cell responses to AZD1222 COVID-19 vaccine. Findings of the study overall: Donors in the cohort were predominantly white British and more often female, and clonal diversity was possibly underestimated. With dominance at 160-218 and 743-854, vaccine-associated CD4 TCRs spanned spike. In the spike-specific TCR repertoire, nearly half reportedly target unmutated variant regions. It was only a handful of AZD1222 recipients who were seropositive at baseline.

Some clones are missing from TCRdb's copy, which holds only in-frame ones; the method was immunoSEQ multiplex PCR. Altogether tens of thousands of clones are present, more than 75% being singletons, with the ten largest covering 4% to 6%. With regard to this clone: The antigen remains undetermined.

CDR3 size: 15 residues. Germline values: CDR1 ENHRY, CDR2 SYGVKD. Trimming took 6 bases from V and 3 from J; bases not matched to a gene: 5. The sample in question was peripheral blood, obtained on day 0 of MenACWY control vaccination. The receptor comes from an adult in good health. The chain couples TRBV10-3 to TRBJ2-7, with 13 bases matching TRBD2. The CDR3 sequence: CAIRGTSGVFYEQYF. For the CDR3, the DNA is TGTGCCATCAGGGGGACTAGCGGGGTCTTCTACGAGCAGTACTTC.